This T cell receptor beta chain was profiled in a study of blood T cell repertoires in COVID-19 (TCRdb year 2020). As for the study more broadly: Samples covering the acute and convalescent phases of COVID-19 were provided by collaborators in the United States, Italy and Spain. The dataset comprised deeply sampled blood TCRbeta repertoires from subjects exposed to, actively infected with, or recovered from COVID-19. Where available, HLA class I and class II types were obtained from metadata supplied by the sample provider rather than from assay-based typing. The repertoires were made available in a free public database intended to serve as a resource for research on the immune response to SARS-CoV-2. The sample metadata nearly always contained a de-identified subject ID, COVID-19 status, age in years and sex. The samples were drawn from two sources: the first 160 participants of the ongoing ImmuneRACE study, and 1,000 to 1,500 subjects contributed by 6 global collaborators. The material from the prospective study consisted of cDNA or gDNA derived from T cells, B-cell-depleted T cells, or PBMCs. Overall study outcomes, separate from this receptor: How much clinical and demographic metadata was included differed by source and by participant, and the metadata was provided uncurated.

A note on this clone: Its antigen target is currently unknown. No clone much larger than this one lies a single base away; base qualities are absent.

The CDR3, from cysteine to phenylalanine, totals 14 residues. Only the CDR3 region is kept as DNA, spanning 42 bases read in frame from base 1. Trimming takes 4 bases from V and 9 bases from J, and the germline ends sit 16 bases apart. The germline V gene (reference sequence) gives CDR1 as LNHDA and CDR2 as SQIVND. Each collaborating institution followed its own protocols to collect whole blood in K2EDTA tubes. Collaborator samples were shipped for TCRbeta analysis as frozen whole blood, isolated PBMCs, or DNA extracted from either sample type. TCRbeta CDR3 regions were amplified from genomic DNA by means of the immunoSEQ Assay, a bias-controlled multiplex PCR. In the original analysis: The number of nucleated cells in each sample was estimated by amplification of reference gene primers within the assay. To quantify the absolute abundance of each unique TCRbeta CDR3 rearrangement, sequence reads were collapsed and filtered. For each sample, productive Simpson clonality was calculated as the square root of Simpson's diversity index over productive rearrangements. Imported from immuneACCESS, the table was reduced by TCRdb to in-frame sequences with V and J called. These copies leave out some clones; in studies compared against another copy, an unresolved V gene accounts for under half, and the cause of the remainder is not known. V and J calls and clone size are copied from that table; D and trimming were computed from the DNA. A total of 130,000 or so clones appear in this sample, approximately 80% of them only once. The top ten constitute approximately 12% of the sample.

The sequence was collected from a woman aged 60 to 75 with acute or convalescent COVID-19. Here the chain combines TRBV19 and TRBJ2-1; the D gene is perhaps TRBD1, from 6 matching bases. Specimen: peripheral blood. The CDR3: CASSRGQDGSEQFF. The nucleotides read TGTGCCAGTAGTAGGGGGCAGGATGGATCTGAGCAGTTCTTC.